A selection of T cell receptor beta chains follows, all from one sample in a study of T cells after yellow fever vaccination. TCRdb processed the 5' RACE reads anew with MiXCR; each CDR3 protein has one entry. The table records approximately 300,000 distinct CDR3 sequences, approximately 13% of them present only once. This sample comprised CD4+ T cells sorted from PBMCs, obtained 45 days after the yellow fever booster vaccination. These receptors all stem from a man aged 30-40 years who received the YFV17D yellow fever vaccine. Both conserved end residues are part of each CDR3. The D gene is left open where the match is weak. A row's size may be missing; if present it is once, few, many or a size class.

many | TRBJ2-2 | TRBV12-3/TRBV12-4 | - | CASSLPQEAYTGELFF | TGTGCCAGCAGTTTGCCGCAAGAGGCCTACACCGGGGAGCTGTTTTTT
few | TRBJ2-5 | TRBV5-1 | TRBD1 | CASSWRGGLQETQYF | TGCGCCAGCAGCTGGCGAGGGGGCCTTCAAGAGACCCAGTACTTC
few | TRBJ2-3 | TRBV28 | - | CASSFGGFGRDTQYF | TGTGCCAGCAGTTTTGGGGGGTTCGGTCGGGATACGCAGTATTTT
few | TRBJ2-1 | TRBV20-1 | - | CSASALGDNEQFF | TGCAGTGCTTCTGCCCTGGGAGACAATGAGCAGTTCTTC
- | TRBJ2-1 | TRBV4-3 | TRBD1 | CASSPSPTGQTYNEQFF | TGCGCCAGCAGCCCCTCCCCAACGGGACAGACCTACAATGAGCAGTTCTTC
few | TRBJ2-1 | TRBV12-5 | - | CASGLEVGEQFF | TGTGCTAGTGGTTTGGAGGTGGGTGAGCAGTTCTTC
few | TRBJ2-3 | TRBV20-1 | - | CSARDHKDTQYF | TGCAGTGCTAGAGATCATAAAGATACGCAGTATTTT
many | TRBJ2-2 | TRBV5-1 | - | CASSTTTTIGELFF | TGCGCCAGCAGCACCACTACTACGATCGGGGAGCTGTTTTTT
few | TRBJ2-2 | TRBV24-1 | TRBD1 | CATSRTGQTNTGELFF | TGTGCCACCAGTAGGACGGGACAGACGAACACCGGGGAGCTGTTTTTT
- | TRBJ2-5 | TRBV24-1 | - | CATSDFRVETQYF | TGTGCCACCAGTGATTTCAGGGTGGAGACCCAGTACTTC
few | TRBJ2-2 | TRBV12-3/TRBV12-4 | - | CASSPETRSSGELFF | TGTGCCAGCAGCCCAGAAACTAGAAGCTCCGGGGAGCTGTTTTTT
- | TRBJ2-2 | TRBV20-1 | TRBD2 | CSARDAGLGNTGELFF | TGCAGTGCTAGAGATGCCGGACTAGGAAACACCGGGGAGCTGTTTTTT
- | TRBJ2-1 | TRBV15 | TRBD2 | CATSKREGNEQFF | TGTGCCACCAGCAAACGGGAGGGCAATGAGCAGTTCTTC
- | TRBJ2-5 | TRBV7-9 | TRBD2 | CASSLERLAGGPFYPTGYQETQYF | TGTGCCAGCAGCTTAGAAAGACTAGCGGGAGGGCCATTTTACCCAACCGGGTACCAAGAGACCCAGTACTTC
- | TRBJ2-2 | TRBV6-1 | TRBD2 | CASRLGLAGNTGELFF | TGTGCCAGCAGACTGGGACTAGCGGGAAACACCGGGGAGCTGTTTTTT
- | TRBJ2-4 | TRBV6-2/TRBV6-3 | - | CASSKRDPTAKNIQYF | TGTGCCAGCAGTAAACGGGACCCTACGGCCAAAAACATTCAGTACTTC
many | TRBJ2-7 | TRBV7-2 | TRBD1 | CASSLNRDRTF | TGTGCCAGCAGCTTGAACCGGGACAGAACCTTC
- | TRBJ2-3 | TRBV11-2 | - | CASSPNSGLSDTQYF | TGTGCCAGCAGCCCGAATTCGGGGTTGTCAGATACGCAGTATTTT
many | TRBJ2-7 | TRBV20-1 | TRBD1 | CSALDRERLYEQYF | TGCAGTGCCTTGGACAGGGAAAGACTCTACGAGCAGTACTTC
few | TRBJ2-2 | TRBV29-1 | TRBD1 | CSVVPTGPTGELFF | TGCAGCGTTGTACCGACAGGGCCCACCGGGGAGCTGTTTTTT
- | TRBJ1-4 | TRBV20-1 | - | CSARSDNEKLFF | TGCAGTGCTAGATCGGATAATGAAAAACTGTTTTTT
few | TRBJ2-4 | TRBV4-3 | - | CASSQPPEKPAKNIQYF | TGCGCCAGCAGCCAACCGCCAGAGAAGCCAGCCAAAAACATTCAGTACTTC
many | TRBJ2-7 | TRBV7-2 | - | CASSSWDGYEQYF | TGTGCCAGCAGCTCCTGGGACGGCTACGAGCAGTACTTC
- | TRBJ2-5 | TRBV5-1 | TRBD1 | CASSLSGTGEETQYF | TGCGCCAGCAGCTTGTCCGGGACAGGGGAAGAGACCCAGTACTTC
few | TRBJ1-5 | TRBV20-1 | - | CSANRDENQPQHF | TGCAGTGCTAACAGGGATGAGAATCAGCCCCAGCATTTT
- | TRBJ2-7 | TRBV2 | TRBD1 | CASSPGQARGEQYF | TGTGCCAGCAGTCCGGGACAGGCCAGAGGCGAGCAGTACTTC
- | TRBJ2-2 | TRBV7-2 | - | CASSLDRSNTGELFF | TGTGCCAGCAGCTTGGACAGATCGAACACCGGGGAGCTGTTTTTT
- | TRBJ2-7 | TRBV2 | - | CASSERRLQEYF | TGTGCCAGCAGTGAACGCCGACTACAGGAGTACTTC
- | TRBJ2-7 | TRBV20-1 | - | CSATRQTPGQKTEQYF | TGCAGTGCAACTCGACAGACTCCGGGACAAAAGACCGAGCAGTACTTC
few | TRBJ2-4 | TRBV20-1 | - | CSVHRSGGGNIQYF | TGCAGTGTGCACCGGAGCGGAGGAGGGAACATTCAGTACTTC
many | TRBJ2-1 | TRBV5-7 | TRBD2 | CASSYGLAGPYNEQFF | TGTGCCAGCAGCTATGGACTAGCGGGACCCTACAATGAGCAGTTCTTC
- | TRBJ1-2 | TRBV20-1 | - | CSARRGELREHYGYTF | TGCAGTGCTAGACGGGGGGAGCTAAGGGAGCACTATGGCTACACCTTC
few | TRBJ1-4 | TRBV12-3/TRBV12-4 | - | CASSFRVKEKLFF | TGTGCCAGCAGTTTCCGGGTAAAAGAAAAACTGTTTTTT
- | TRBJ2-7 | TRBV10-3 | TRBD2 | CAIRADGRLAGETPYEQYF | TGTGCCATCAGAGCTGACGGTAGACTAGCGGGAGAGACCCCCTACGAGCAGTACTTC
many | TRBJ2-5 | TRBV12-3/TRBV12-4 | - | CASSLVSLETQYF | TGTGCCAGCAGTTTGGTTTCCCTAGAGACCCAGTACTTC
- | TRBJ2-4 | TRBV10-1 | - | CASSETLAKNIQYF | TGCGCCAGCAGTGAAACCCTAGCCAAAAACATTCAGTACTTC
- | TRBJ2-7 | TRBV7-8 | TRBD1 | CASSALSGTGGYEQYF | TGTGCCAGCAGCGCGCTGTCCGGGACAGGGGGATACGAGCAGTACTTC
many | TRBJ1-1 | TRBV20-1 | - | CSAATGLNTEAFF | TGCAGTGCCGCGACAGGACTGAACACTGAAGCTTTCTTT
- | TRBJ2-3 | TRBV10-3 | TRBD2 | CAIRGTASGSTDTQYF | TGTGCCATCAGGGGAACGGCTAGCGGAAGCACAGATACGCAGTATTTT
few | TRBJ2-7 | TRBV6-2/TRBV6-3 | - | CASSYRDTENEQYF | TGTGCCAGCAGTTACCGGGACACTGAGAACGAGCAGTACTTC
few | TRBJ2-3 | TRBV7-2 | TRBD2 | CASSLSTSGAGDTQYF | TGTGCCAGCAGCTTATCGACTAGCGGAGCGGGAGATACGCAGTATTTT
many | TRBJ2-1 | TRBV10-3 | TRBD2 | CAISREGQVNEQFF | TGTGCCATCAGTCGGGAGGGCCAAGTCAATGAGCAGTTCTTC
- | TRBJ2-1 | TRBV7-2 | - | CASSLVALSDEQFF | TGTGCCAGCAGCTTAGTTGCCTTGAGCGATGAGCAGTTCTTC
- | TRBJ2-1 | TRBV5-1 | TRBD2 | CASSFSGNLYNEQFF | TGCGCCAGCAGCTTTAGCGGGAATCTGTACAATGAGCAGTTCTTC
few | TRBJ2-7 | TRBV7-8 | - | CASSLYSHPYEQYF | TGTGCCAGCAGCTTATACAGCCACCCCTACGAGCAGTACTTC
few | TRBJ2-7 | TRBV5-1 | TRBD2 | CASSLTSGSPYEQYF | TGCGCCAGCAGCTTGACTAGCGGGAGTCCCTACGAGCAGTACTTC
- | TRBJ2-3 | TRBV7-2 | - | CASSLWGRNTDTQYF | TGTGCCAGCAGCTTATGGGGGCGAAACACAGATACGCAGTATTTT
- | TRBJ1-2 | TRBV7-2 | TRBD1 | CASSPTGTGGFGGYTF | TGTGCCAGCAGCCCGACCGGGACAGGGGGCTTTGGTGGCTACACCTTC
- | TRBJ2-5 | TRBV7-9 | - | CASGQGGETETQYF | TGTGCCAGCGGCCAGGGGGGGGAGACGGAGACCCAGTACTTC
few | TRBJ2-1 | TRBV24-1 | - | CATSDPTASGNEQFF | TGTGCCACCAGTGATCCCACAGCCAGCGGGAATGAGCAGTTCTTC